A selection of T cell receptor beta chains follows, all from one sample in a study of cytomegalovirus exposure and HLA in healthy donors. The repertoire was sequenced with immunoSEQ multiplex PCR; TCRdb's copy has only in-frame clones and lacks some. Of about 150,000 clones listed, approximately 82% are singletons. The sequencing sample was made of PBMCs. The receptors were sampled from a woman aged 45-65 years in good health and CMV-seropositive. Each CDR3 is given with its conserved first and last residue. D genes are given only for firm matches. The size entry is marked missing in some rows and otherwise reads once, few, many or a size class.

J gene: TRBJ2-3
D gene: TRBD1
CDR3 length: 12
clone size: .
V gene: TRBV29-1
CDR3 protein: CSVAGQGDTQYF
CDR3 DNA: TGCAGCGTCGCAGGACAGGGCGATACGCAGTATTTT

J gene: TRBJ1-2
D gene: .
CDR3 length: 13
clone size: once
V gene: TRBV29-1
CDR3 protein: CSVEGNSFYGYTF
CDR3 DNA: TGCAGCGTTGAAGGAAACAGCTTCTATGGCTACACCTTC

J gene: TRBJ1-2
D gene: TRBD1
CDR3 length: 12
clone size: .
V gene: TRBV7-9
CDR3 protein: CSSSPGTDGYTF
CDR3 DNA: TGTTCCAGCAGCCCCGGGACAGACGGCTACACCTTC

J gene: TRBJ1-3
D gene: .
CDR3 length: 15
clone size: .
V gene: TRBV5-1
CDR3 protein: CASSLGGGSGNTIYF
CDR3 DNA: TGCGCCAGCAGCTTGGGGGGGGGCTCTGGAAACACCATATATTTT

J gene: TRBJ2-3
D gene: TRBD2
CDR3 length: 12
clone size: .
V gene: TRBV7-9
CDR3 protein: CASRTSGVTQYF
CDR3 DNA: TGTGCCAGCAGGACTAGCGGAGTTACGCAGTATTTT

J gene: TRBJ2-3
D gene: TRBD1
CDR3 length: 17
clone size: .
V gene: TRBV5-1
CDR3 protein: CASSLGQGAGRTDTQYF
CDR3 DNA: TGCGCCAGCAGCTTAGGACAGGGGGCCGGTCGCACAGATACGCAGTATTTT

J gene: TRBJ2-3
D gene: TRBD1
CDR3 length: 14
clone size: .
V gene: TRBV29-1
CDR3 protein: CSVEGAQGTDTQYF
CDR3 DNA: TGCAGCGTAGAGGGGGCTCAAGGCACAGATACGCAGTATTTT

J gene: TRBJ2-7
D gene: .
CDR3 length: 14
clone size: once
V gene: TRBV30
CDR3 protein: CAWNRPEASYEQYF
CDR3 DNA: TGTGCCTGGAACCGACCGGAGGCTTCCTACGAGCAGTACTTC

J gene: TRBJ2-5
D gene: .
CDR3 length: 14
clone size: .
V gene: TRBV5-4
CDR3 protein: CASSHSPTLREQYF
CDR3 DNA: TGTGCCAGCAGCCATAGTCCTACTTTACGAGAGCAGTACTTC

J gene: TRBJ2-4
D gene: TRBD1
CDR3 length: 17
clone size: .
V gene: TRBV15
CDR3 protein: CATSREGGWGQGDIQYF
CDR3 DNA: TGTGCCACCAGCAGAGAAGGGGGCTGGGGACAGGGAGACATTCAGTACTTC

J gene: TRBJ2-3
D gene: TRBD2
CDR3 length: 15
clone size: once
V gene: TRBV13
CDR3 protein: CASSSSGGAPDTQYF
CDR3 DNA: TGTGCCAGCAGTTCTAGCGGGGGGGCCCCAGATACGCAGTATTTT